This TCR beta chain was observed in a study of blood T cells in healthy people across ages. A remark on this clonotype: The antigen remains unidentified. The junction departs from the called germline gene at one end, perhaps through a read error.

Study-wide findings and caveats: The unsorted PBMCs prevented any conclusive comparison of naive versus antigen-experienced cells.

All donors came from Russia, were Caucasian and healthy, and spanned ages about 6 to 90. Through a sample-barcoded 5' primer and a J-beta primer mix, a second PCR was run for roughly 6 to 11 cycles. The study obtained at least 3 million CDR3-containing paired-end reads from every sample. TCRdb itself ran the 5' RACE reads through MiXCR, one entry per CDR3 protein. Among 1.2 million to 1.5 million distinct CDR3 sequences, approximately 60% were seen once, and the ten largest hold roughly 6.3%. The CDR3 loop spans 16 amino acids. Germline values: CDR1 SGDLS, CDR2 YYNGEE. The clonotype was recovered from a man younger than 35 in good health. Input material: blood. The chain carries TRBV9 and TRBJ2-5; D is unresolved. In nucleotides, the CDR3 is TGTGCCAGCAGCGTAAGGCCCGCTATGGGTTCCTACGAGCAGAACTTC. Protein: CASSVRPAMGSYEQNF.